The 14 T cell receptor beta chains given below trace back to one sample, sequenced in a study of T cell changes during pregnancy in multiple sclerosis. Clones were sequenced by immunoSEQ multiplex PCR, and TCRdb holds only the in-frame ones, with some missing. The sample lists approximately 74,000 clones; 75% to 90% were seen once. This sample comprised peripheral blood, obtained before pregnancy. Source of these receptors: a female donor with multiple sclerosis, enrolled in a pregnancy study.

DNA of the CDR3: TGCGCCAGCAGCTCAACTGGGGCGGCTGGCGAAAAACTGTTTTTT. Amino acids: CASSSTGAAGEKLFF. The V call is TRBV5-1, the J call TRBJ1-4; perhaps TRBD1 as D (5 bases). The CDR3 contains 15 residues. Germline V gene sequence: CDR1 SGHRS, CDR2 YFSETQ. V dropped 3 bases and J dropped 8 bases, with 17 bases sitting between them.

The chain employs TRBV6-5 and TRBJ1-3; D might be TRBD1 (5 bases). CDR1 and CDR2 from the germline V gene are MNHEY and SVGAGI. Trimming took 4 bases from V and 9 from J, leaving 13 bases between them. This CDR3 comprises 13 residues. CDR3 residues: CASSLTASGTIYF. CDR3 in DNA: TGTGCCAGCAGTTTGACAGCTTCCGGCACCATATATTTT.

On this clone: The same CDR3 also results from other DNA sequences found in this sample. V and J are TRBV5-1 and TRBJ1-1, with no clear D. The V gene's germline CDR1 is SGHRS and CDR2 YFSETQ. V dropped 1 base and J dropped 5 bases, with 6 bases sitting between them. The CDR3 contains 12 residues. CDR3 amino acids: CASSLRGTEAFF. In nucleotides, the CDR3 is TGCGCCAGCAGCTTGAGAGGGACTGAAGCTTTCTTT. The variable domain in full, completed from reference TRBV5-1 and TRBJ1-1, reads KAGVTQTPRYLIKTRGQQVTLSCSPISGHRSVSWYQQTPGQGLQFLFEYFSETQRNKGNFPGRFSGRQFSNSRSEMNVSTLELGDSALYLCASSLRGTEAFFGQGTRLTVV.

The chain carries TRBV19 and TRBJ2-1; D uncertain. The CDR3 has 14 amino acids. Germline-derived CDR1 and CDR2 are LNHDA and SQIVND (reference sequence). The V and J ends lost 5 bases and 1 base respectively, with 9 bases between them. The CDR3 coding sequence is TGTGCCAGTAGTGCCGGCGGATCCTACAATGAGCAGTTCTTC. It specifies CASSAGGSYNEQFF.

The rearrangement uses TRBV7-2 and TRBJ1-1; D gene uncertain. The germline gives CDR1 SGHTA, CDR2 FQGNSA. V lost 3 bases to trimming and J lost 0 bases, with 8 bases between them. There are 14 residues in the CDR3. DNA for the CDR3: TGTGCCAGCAGCTTTCGGGGTTTGAACACTGAAGCTTTCTTT. It codes for CASSFRGLNTEAFF.

In DNA, the CDR3 is TGCGCCAGCCGGACAGGGGGTTCCTACGAGCAGTACTTC. Its translation is CASRTGGSYEQYF. V gene TRBV5-1 combines with J gene TRBJ2-7, with 10 bases aligning to TRBD1. This CDR3 has 13 amino acids. Germline V gene data show CDR1 as SGHRS and CDR2 as YFSETQ. V dropped 7 bases and J dropped 1; count of bases not matched to a gene: 2.

The CDR3 DNA reads TGCGCCAGCAGCTTGACAGGAGCGTCACCCCTCCACTTT. Protein sequence: CASSLTGASPLHF. This rearrangement joins TRBV5-1 to TRBJ1-6; TRBD1 might be the D (5 bases). Per germline, CDR1 SGHRS and CDR2 YFSETQ. The CDR3 is 13 residues long. Between the trimmed V and J ends, which lost 1 base and 10 bases, there was a span of 9 bases.

V and J are TRBV7-3 and TRBJ2-1; 13 bases line up with TRBD2. This CDR3 has 16 amino acids. Germline CDR1 and CDR2: SGHTA and FQGTGA. V shed 4 bases and J 8 bases; nucleotides not matched to a gene: 8. This chain's CDR3 is CASSSRLAGGLDEQFF. The CDR3 coding sequence is TGTGCCAGCAGCTCCCGACTAGCGGGGGGCCTGGATGAGCAGTTCTTC.

The chain combines TRBV6-1 with TRBJ1-1; no clear D. Trimming pared 2 bases from V and 4 bases from J, leaving 8 bases between. The CDR3 loop spans 13 amino acids. Germline CDR1 reads MNHNS; CDR2 reads SASEGT. CDR3 sequence (DNA): TGTGCCAGCAGTGAACTCGTAGCCACTGAAGCTTTCTTT. This codes for CASSELVATEAFF.

V usage is TRBV2 and J usage is TRBJ1-1; D is undetermined. V shed 6 bases and J shed 3 bases, with 5 bases lying between them. The CDR3 sequence is 11 residues long. Per the germline V gene, CDR1 is SNHLY and CDR2 is FYNNEI. Here the CDR3 reads CASSFYTEAFF. The CDR3 DNA reads TGTGCCAGCAGCTTCTACACTGAAGCTTTCTTT.

This clone appeared a single time. The V gene is TRBV5-4, the J gene TRBJ2-7, with a weak D call TRBD1 (5 bases). CDR3 length equals 12 residues. Germline V lookup: CDR1 SGHNT, CDR2 YYREEE (reference sequence). V lost 5 bases and J 6 bases, leaving 12 bases between the germline ends. CDR3 in DNA: TGTGCCAGCAGTCACGACAGATTCGAGCAGTACTTC. Protein sequence: CASSHDRFEQYF.

The genes are TRBV30 and TRBJ2-6, with 9 bases identical to TRBD1. The V and J ends lost 3 bases and 4 bases, in that order; junction bases with no gene match: 4. The CDR3 runs 15 residues. Germline assignment: CDR1 GTSNPN and CDR2 SVGIG (reference sequence). CDR3 DNA sequence: TGTGCCTGGAGGGCACAGGGGGCCGGGGCCAACGTCCTGACTTTC. Residues: CAWRAQGAGANVLTF. Looking up the rest from reference TRBV30 and TRBJ2-6 gives the full variable domain: SQTIHQWPATLVQPVGSPLSLECTVEGTSNPNLYWYRQAAGRGLQLLFYSVGIGQISSEVPQNLSASRPQDRQFILSSKKLLLSDSGFYLCAWRAQGAGANVLTFGAGSRLTVL.

The count of this clone is one. CDR3 residues: CASSPNGLAGGRNEQFF. The CDR3 region has the DNA TGCGCCAGCAGCCCGAATGGACTAGCGGGGGGGCGTAATGAGCAGTTCTTC. The rearrangement uses TRBV4-1 and TRBJ2-1; 15 bases map to TRBD2. Germline CDR1 reads MGHRA; CDR2 reads YSYEKL. The CDR3 is 17 residues long. V lost 4 bases, J lost 7 bases, and 8 bases stayed unmatched.

This clone was detected once. The V gene is TRBV10-2, the J gene TRBJ2-1; the D gene is possibly TRBD1 (6 bases). Germline lookup yields CDR1 WSHSY and CDR2 SAAADI. The CDR3 runs to 14 residues. The germline V and J ends were trimmed by 7 bases and 6 bases, with 16 bases remaining between them. The CDR3 loop reads CASMRTAMGNEQFF. CDR3 in DNA: TGCGCCAGCATGCGGACAGCGATGGGCAATGAGCAGTTCTTC.